This T cell receptor beta chain was sequenced during a study of multiple sclerosis patients with progressive multifocal leukoencephalopathy (dated by TCRdb to the late 2010s). Background for the entire study: About 5 natalizumab-treated MS patients who did not develop PML were used as controls and were sampled longitudinally. Longitudinal follow-up was performed in two natalizumab-treated patients who later developed PML, from before therapy through 6 and 12 months to PML onset. The goal of the study was to detect any JC virus-specific or public T-cell expansions that arose at the time of PML onset. The study examined peripheral T and B cells of MS patients who developed PML (4 under natalizumab, 1 after alemtuzumab) and treated patients who did not. Summary of the overall study and its limitations: Because the cohort was small and descriptive, it remained unclear whether the findings reflect JC virus infection or general immunocompromise. TRB clones above 0.5% frequency appeared only in PML patients, but expanded clones at PML onset were already present before and during natalizumab therapy. Less diverse TRB repertoires in most PML patients were suggested by lower normalized Shannon entropy, whereas values near 1 were observed in the natalizumab-treated controls. The analysis covered only peripheral blood, although cerebrospinal fluid or brain lymphocytes might be more informative for natalizumab-associated PML. At the time PML developed, no common TRBV or TRBJ gene usage or preferential TRBV-TRBJ pairings were detected.

The germline V gene specifies MNHEY as CDR1 and SVGAGI as CDR2. V loses 6 bases, J loses 4 bases, and the germline ends lie 10 bases apart. The CDR3 spans 13 residues, from the cysteine through the phenylalanine. Only CDR3 DNA remains: 39 bases, in frame from the first base. TRB CDR3 regions were amplified from genomic DNA with the immunoSEQ two-step multiplex PCR at survey-level depth. Each PCR was spiked with synthetic inline TR CDR3 controls spanning all V-J pairings to estimate template counts and remove amplification bias. Reads went through processing to reduce amplification and sequencing bias, and quantification was done against synthetic TR CDR3 analogs. The study's own analysis went as follows. Raw data were processed in ImmunoSEQ Analyzer, with out-of-frame sequences and CDR3s containing stop codons removed, and genes were named according to IMGT nomenclature. Normalized Shannon entropy, defined as 1 minus Pielou's evenness, served as the summary measure of repertoire diversity. TRB sequences were considered identical only when V gene, J gene and CDR3 were shared. Public PML clonotypes were CDR3s shared by two or more PML-onset samples but absent earlier, in controls, and in public databases. Positional CDR3 amino acid composition was analyzed in Skylign with the observed count method. TCRdb stores this immuneACCESS table with in-frame sequences only. Part of the clones is absent; in the studies checked, under half of the shortfall reflects unresolved V genes, and no reason is known for the rest. That table gives V, J and clone size, and the DNA gave D and trimming. The sample table lists approximately 27,000 clones, 88% of them with a count of one. Approximately 1% of the sample lies in the top ten.

The time point label on this specimen signifies: before natalizumab initiation. All listed patients had previously received interferon beta, and all PML patients were female. Blood samples for T0 were taken before the first natalizumab infusion. Ficoll-Hypaque density gradient centrifugation was used to isolate peripheral blood mononuclear cells. A note on this clone: Its antigen remains unidentified. It has no much larger one-base neighbor in the sample; base qualities were not kept.

This TCR came from a human donor with multiple sclerosis. Here the chain combines TRBV6-5 and TRBJ1-3, with the D segment identity uncertain. Material: PBMCs. The CDR3 here reads CASRVNSGNTIYF. The nucleotides read TGTGCCAGCAGGGTAAATTCAGGAAACACCATATATTTT.